This record looks at one T cell receptor (beta chain) sequence and its context. What it recognizes is unknown. This record belongs to a study of T cell responses to AZD1222 COVID-19 vaccine. Overall study findings and caveats: Possibly, clonal diversity was underestimated; donors were largely white British and included more females.

Data came from immunoSEQ multiplex PCR; TCRdb stores just in-frame clones and leaves some out. The table shows 150,000 to 200,000 clones, with 88% occurring only once. The CDR3 is made up of 15 amino acids. The ends lost 5 bases at V and 2 bases at J; junction bases unmatched: 3. The germline V gene encodes CDR1 SGHTA and CDR2 FQGNSA. The rearrangement links TRBV7-2 to TRBJ2-1; 10 bases fit TRBD1. The material was peripheral blood, obtained 28 days after the second AZD1222 dose. The sequence was obtained from an adult who received the AZD1222 COVID-19 vaccine. The CDR3 loop reads CASSDGQGAYNEQFF. The CDR3 DNA is TGTGCCAGCAGCGATGGACAGGGGGCCTACAATGAGCAGTTCTTC.